One TCR beta chain is described in this entry. Source study methods: Cell counts per sample came from amplifying reference gene primers. Method: immunoSEQ multiplex PCR; TCRdb's copy keeps in-frame clones and lacks some. Clone size and the V and J calls come from that table; the DNA yielded D and trimming. The sample shows about 250,000 clones, around 90% of them seen only once. The data stem from a study of blood T cell repertoires in COVID-19. Seattle's enrolled individuals joined amid active infection and were then monitored longitudinally. V was clipped by 6 bases and J by 0 bases; unmatched bases: 12. CDR1 is MNHEY, CDR2 SMNVEV, per germline (reference sequence). The CDR3 extends over 17 amino acids.

Sequenced input: peripheral blood. The chain links TRBV27 to TRBJ2-3, with TRBD2 identical over 7 bases. This sequence originates from a man in his thirties or forties with COVID-19, enrolled during active disease. The CDR3 nucleotides read TGTGCCAGCAGATCTCTAGCGGAGATACCTAGCACAGATACGCAGTATTTT. It translates to CASRSLAEIPSTDTQYF.